The 14 T cell receptor beta chains below all came from one sample that was sequenced in a study of OX40 agonist ivuxolimab in advanced cancers. Some clones are missing from TCRdb's copy, which holds only in-frame ones; the method was immunoSEQ multiplex PCR. This repertoire shows several thousand clones, 90% found once; its top ten account for approximately 4.8%. The sample in question was CD4+ or CD8+ T cells sorted from blood, obtained in a trial of the OX40 agonist ivuxolimab. The receptor set was obtained from an adult with an advanced solid tumor such as melanoma, head and neck, liver or kidney cancer.

This sequence joins TRBV5-5 and TRBJ2-7; D may be TRBD2 (5 bases). The V gene's germline CDR1 is SGHKS and CDR2 YYEKEE (reference sequence). The V gene lost 0 bases and the J gene lost 2 bases, with 12 bases spanning the gap. The CDR3 covers 15 residues. Here the CDR3 reads CASSLVVANTYEQYF. The CDR3 DNA reads TGTGCCAGCAGCTTGGTGGTAGCGAATACCTACGAGCAGTACTTC.

The V gene is TRBV9, the J gene TRBJ2-1; 10 bases line up with TRBD2. There are 15 residues in the CDR3. V lost 3 bases and J lost 4; bases outside the gene matches: 4. From germline, CDR1 is SGDLS and CDR2 YYNGEE. The CDR3 sequence: CASSATSGTYNEQFF. For the CDR3, the DNA is TGTGCCAGCAGCGCCACTAGCGGGACGTACAATGAGCAGTTCTTC.

This clone occurred once. The chain employs TRBV11-2 and TRBJ1-4, with D perhaps TRBD1 (5 bases). The V gene lost 4 bases and the J gene lost 3 bases, with 24 bases spanning the gap. Germline CDR1 is SGHAT and CDR2 is FQNNGV. The CDR3 totals 19 residues. For the CDR3, the DNA is TGTGCCAGCAGCTCCCCCCCCCAGGGAGGGTTCGGGTCTAATGAAAAACTGTTTTTT. This translates into CASSSPPQGGFGSNEKLFF.

This chain uses TRBV11-3 with TRBJ1-3; 7 bases match TRBD1. Looked up from germline, CDR1 is SGHNT and CDR2 is YENEEA. V was clipped by 0 bases and J by 2 bases; unmatched bases: 1. This CDR3 region has 15 residues. This CDR3 is CASSLEGTAGNTIYF. The CDR3 nucleotides read TGTGCCAGCAGCTTAGAGGGGACAGCTGGAAACACCATATATTTT.

V usage is TRBV11-3 and J usage is TRBJ2-3, with a tentative D call TRBD2 (5 bases). With 4 bases removed from V and 0 bases from J, the gap between germline ends came to 8 bases. Germline V gene data show CDR1 as SGHNT and CDR2 as YENEEA. The CDR3 length is 14 residues. The CDR3 DNA reads as TGTGCCAGCAGCTCGGACTGGAGCACAGATACGCAGTATTTT. Translating it yields CASSSDWSTDTQYF.

The chain couples TRBV11-2 to TRBJ1-5, with D perhaps TRBD1 (6 bases). Between the trimmed V and J ends, which lost 5 bases and 3 bases, there was a span of 11 bases. CDR1 is SGHAT, CDR2 FQNNGV, per germline. This CDR3 contains 14 residues. CDR3 DNA sequence: TGTGCCAGCAGCCAGGGGACTTTCAATCAGCCCCAGCATTTT. Residues: CASSQGTFNQPQHF.

V and J are TRBV7-6 and TRBJ1-2; 10 nucleotides align to TRBD1. CDR1 SGHVS and CDR2 FNYEAQ come from the germline V gene. The CDR3 extends over 18 amino acids. V trimming: 1 base; J trimming: 3 bases; junction bases outside the gene matches: 11. The DNA for the CDR3 is TGTGCCAGCAGCTTAGTTGTGACAGGGGGCGGAAAGTACTATGGCTACACCTTC. It is translated as CASSLVVTGGGKYYGYTF.

The chain combines TRBV14 with TRBJ2-2, with D possibly being TRBD1 (6 bases). V lost 4 bases and J 13 bases, leaving 19 bases between the germline ends. CDR1 and CDR2 (germline): SGHDN, FVKESK. The CDR3 has 14 amino acids. Here the CDR3 DNA reads TGTGCCAGCAGCCGGCGACAGGATATGCTGAGGCTGTTTTTT. Translation gives CASSRRQDMLRLFF.

The J gene is TRBJ2-1, the V gene TRBV19; D gene uncertain. CDR1 and CDR2 from the germline V gene are LNHDA and SQIVND (reference sequence). The CDR3 totals 14 residues. V lost 2 bases to trimming and J lost 0 bases, with 5 bases between them. CDR3 amino acids: CASSITDSYNEQFF. DNA for the CDR3: TGTGCCAGTAGTATAACGGACTCCTACAATGAGCAGTTCTTC.

The J gene is TRBJ2-5, the V gene TRBV30, with a possible D match to TRBD1 (6 bases). Germline values: CDR1 GTSNPN, CDR2 SVGIG (reference sequence). V lost 6 bases, J lost 5 bases, and 13 bases lay in between. The CDR3 runs 12 residues. CDR3 region: CACDGGRETQYF. The DNA for the CDR3 is TGTGCCTGCGATGGGGGCCGCGAGACCCAGTACTTC.

The rearrangement links TRBV27 to TRBJ1-2; no clear D. Germline lookup yields CDR1 MNHEY and CDR2 SMNVEV (reference sequence). There are 14 residues in the CDR3. Trimming took 3 bases from V and 4 from J, leaving 12 bases between them. CDR3 DNA sequence: TGTGCCAGCAGTTTGACTGGGGAGGCCTATGGCTACACCTTC. Its protein product is CASSLTGEAYGYTF.

This clone turned up a few times. J is TRBJ1-3 and V is TRBV9; maybe TRBD1 (6 bases). Germline V gene data show CDR1 as SGDLS and CDR2 as YYNGEE. V lost 3 bases and J lost 4, with 14 bases in between. The CDR3 covers 15 residues. The CDR3: CASSEYGTTGNTIYF. In DNA, the CDR3 is TGTGCCAGCAGCGAATATGGGACAACCGGAAACACCATATATTTT.

About this clone itself: Its ends do not fully match the called genes, so a read error is possible. V and J are TRBV29-1 and TRBJ2-5; TRBD2 might be the D (7 bases). Matching the DNA end better, TRBJ2-7 makes the J call doubtful. The CDR3 is 15 residues long. Germline lookup yields CDR1 SQVTM and CDR2 ANQGSEA. In nucleotides, the CDR3 is TGCGGCGTTGACGGGGAGGGGCAGGGGAGTGTCGAGCAGTACTTC. This sequence encodes CGVDGEGQGSVEQYF.

This clone has more than one count but fewer than ten. CDR3 amino acids: CADKQGRRNQPQHF. As DNA, the CDR3 is TGTGCCGACAAACAGGGACGACGGAATCAGCCCCAGCATTTT. This rearrangement joins TRBV7-9 to TRBJ1-5; possible D gene TRBD1, 6 bases. Trimming took off 11 bases at V and 4 bases at J, with 18 bases between the two ends. Looked up from germline, CDR1 is SEHNR and CDR2 is FQNEAQ (reference sequence). This CDR3 comprises 14 residues.